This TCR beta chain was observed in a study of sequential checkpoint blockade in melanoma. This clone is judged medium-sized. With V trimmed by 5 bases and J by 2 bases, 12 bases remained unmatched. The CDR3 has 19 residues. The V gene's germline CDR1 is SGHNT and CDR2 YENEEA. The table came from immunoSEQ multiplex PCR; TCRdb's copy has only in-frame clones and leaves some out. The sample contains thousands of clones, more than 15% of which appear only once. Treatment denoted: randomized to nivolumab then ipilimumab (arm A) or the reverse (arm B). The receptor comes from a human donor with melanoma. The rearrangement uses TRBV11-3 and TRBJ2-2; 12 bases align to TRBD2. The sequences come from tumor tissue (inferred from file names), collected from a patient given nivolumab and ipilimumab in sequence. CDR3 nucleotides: TGTGCCAGCAGCCAAGGACAACTAGCGGGAGGTTATAACACCGGGGAGCTGTTTTTT. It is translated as CASSQGQLAGGYNTGELFF.